A selection of T cell receptor beta chains follows, all from one sample in a study of blood T cells in healthy people across ages. Via MiXCR, TCRdb re-called the 5' RACE reads, giving one row per CDR3 protein. The data show hundreds of thousands of distinct CDR3 sequences, about 42% seen once. The sequencing sample was made of blood. These receptors were collected from a man in his sixties in good health. Both conserved end residues are part of each CDR3. Fields, in order: J gene, V gene, D gene, clone size, CDR3 protein, CDR3 DNA. The D gene is left open where the match is weak. Not every row has a clone size; where given, it reads once, few, many or a size class.

j_call: TRBJ1-1
v_call: TRBV28
d_call: NA
clone_size: few
cdr3_aa: CASSLWGRQDTEAFF
cdr3_nt: TGTGCCAGCAGTCTCTGGGGGCGGCAGGACACTGAAGCTTTCTTT

j_call: TRBJ2-1
v_call: TRBV2
d_call: TRBD2
clone_size: NA
cdr3_aa: CASSVLAGRSSYNEQFF
cdr3_nt: TGTGCCAGCAGTGTACTAGCGGGGAGGAGCTCCTACAATGAGCAGTTCTTC

j_call: TRBJ2-5
v_call: TRBV15
d_call: TRBD2
clone_size: few
cdr3_aa: CATSMLAGTQETQYF
cdr3_nt: TGTGCCACCAGCATGCTAGCGGGGACCCAAGAGACCCAGTACTTC

j_call: TRBJ2-1
v_call: TRBV12-3/TRBV12-4
d_call: TRBD2
clone_size: NA
cdr3_aa: CASSSLGLAREQFF
cdr3_nt: TGTGCCAGCAGTTCGTTGGGACTAGCAAGAGAGCAGTTCTTC

j_call: TRBJ1-4
v_call: TRBV4-3
d_call: NA
clone_size: few
cdr3_aa: CASSPAAQTREKLFF
cdr3_nt: TGCGCCAGCAGCCCCGCCGCCCAGACCCGGGAAAAACTGTTTTTT

j_call: TRBJ2-3
v_call: TRBV7-2
d_call: NA
clone_size: few
cdr3_aa: CASSVAVTGTQYF
cdr3_nt: TGTGCCAGCAGCGTAGCGGTAACTGGTACGCAGTATTTT

j_call: TRBJ2-2
v_call: TRBV6-5
d_call: NA
clone_size: NA
cdr3_aa: CASSSGPFTGELFF
cdr3_nt: TGTGCCAGCAGTTCGGGGCCCTTTACCGGGGAGCTGTTTTTT

j_call: TRBJ2-7
v_call: TRBV20-1
d_call: TRBD2
clone_size: few
cdr3_aa: CSAMATLAGSYEQYF
cdr3_nt: TGCAGTGCTATGGCGACCCTAGCGGGGAGCTACGAGCAGTACTTC

j_call: TRBJ2-3
v_call: TRBV29-1
d_call: NA
clone_size: few
cdr3_aa: CSVGLFVDTDTQYF
cdr3_nt: TGCAGCGTTGGTCTATTCGTGGACACAGATACGCAGTATTTT

j_call: TRBJ2-1
v_call: TRBV20-1
d_call: NA
clone_size: NA
cdr3_aa: CSASVTSGNEQFF
cdr3_nt: TGCAGTGCTAGTGTGACTAGTGGCAATGAGCAGTTCTTC